This TCR beta chain was identified during a study of T cells in tumors and immune-related adverse events. The method was immunoSEQ multiplex PCR; TCRdb's version includes in-frame clones alone and lacks a portion of them. This sample has around 4,500 clones, with roughly four fifths found just once. This clone was counted a single time. Germline CDR1 and CDR2: SGHDT and YYEEEE. The CDR3 is made up of 18 amino acids. The ends were cut back, 0 bases at V and 0 bases at J, with 13 bases in the middle. The chain uses TRBV5-6 and TRBJ2-6; perhaps D is TRBD1 or TRBD2 (5 bases each). The source was skin tissue, collected from a patient treated with anti-PD-1 therapy. This TCR derives from a female donor with metastatic renal cell carcinoma. The CDR3 DNA follows: TGTGCCAGCAGCTTGGGGCAGGGAGAGGTCTCTGGGGCCAACGTCCTGACTTTC. Encoded protein: CASSLGQGEVSGANVLTF.